The 19 T cell receptor beta chains in this list originate from one sample, sequenced in a study of early T cells in non-severe SARS-CoV-2 infection. TCRdb itself ran the 5' RACE reads through MiXCR, one entry per CDR3 protein. The sample gives 45,000 to 65,000 distinct CDR3 sequences, around a tenth of which show up once; 4.2% is in the top ten. Sequenced sample: whole blood. These receptors originate from an adult who was a healthcare worker with PCR-confirmed SARS-CoV-2 infection or an uninfected control (not recorded which).

This clonotype was seen ten or more times. V usage is TRBV6-6 and J usage is TRBJ2-1; 11 bases line up with TRBD2. Germline V CDR1 and CDR2: MNHNY, SVGAGI (reference sequence). The CDR3 is 15 amino acids. The V and J ends lost 6 bases and 2 bases, in that order; junction bases with no gene match: 3. Here the CDR3 DNA reads TGTGCCAGCAGGCCGGGACTAGCGGCCTACAATGAGCAGTTCTTC. Translating gives CASRPGLAAYNEQFF.

This clonotype was recorded at least ten times. The chain couples TRBV5-1 to TRBJ2-1, with D unresolved. This CDR3 is 13 amino acids long. V lost 4 bases, J lost 0 bases, and 5 bases lay in between. The V gene's germline CDR1 is SGHRS and CDR2 YFSETQ. CDR3 sequence reads: CASSPSSYNEQFF. CDR3 nucleotides: TGCGCCAGCAGCCCCAGCTCCTACAATGAGCAGTTCTTC.

This clonotype was seen repeatedly, ten times or more. The CDR3 is CASSQALAGAWQFF. CDR3 DNA sequence: TGTGCCAGCAGCCAAGCGCTAGCGGGGGCTTGGCAGTTCTTC. The rearrangement links TRBV3-1 to TRBJ2-1; TRBD2 matches at 10 bases. CDR1 and CDR2 (germline): LGHDT, YNNKEL (reference sequence). The CDR3 length is 14 residues. The V gene end was trimmed by 1 base and the J gene end by 12 bases; junction bases not matched to a gene: 6.

This clonotype was picked up many times. This sequence joins TRBV19 and TRBJ2-2; 11 bases fit TRBD1. The length of the CDR3 is 15 residues. CDR1 LNHDA and CDR2 SQIVND come from the germline V gene (reference sequence). J lost 5 bases, V lost 5 bases, and 4 bases had no gene match. The CDR3 region is CASSPGTGGTGELFF. The CDR3 DNA reads as TGTGCCAGTAGTCCCGGGACAGGGGGGACCGGGGAGCTGTTTTTT.

This sequence joins TRBV5-1 and TRBJ2-5, with a weak D call TRBD2 (6 bases). The germline V and J ends were trimmed by 0 bases and 5 bases, with 11 bases remaining between them. Per the germline V gene, CDR1 is SGHRS and CDR2 is YFSETQ. This CDR3 is built from 14 residues. The CDR3: CASSLALAGETQYF. As DNA, the CDR3 is TGCGCCAGCAGCTTGGCACTAGCTGGCGAGACCCAGTACTTC.

This clonotype has ten or more counts. The gene calls are TRBV5-6 and TRBJ1-1, with 9 bases matching TRBD1. The germline gives CDR1 SGHDT, CDR2 YYEEEE. V shed 3 bases, J shed 11 bases, and the junction held 20 bases outside the gene matches. The CDR3 has 17 amino acids. CDR3 DNA: TGTGCCAGCAGCTCCTCCGGGACAGGGAAGAACTTTCTTGGGGCTTTCTTT. Translating gives CASSSSGTGKNFLGAFF.

At least ten counts were recorded for this clonotype. The rearrangement links TRBV20-1 to TRBJ1-2, with TRBD1 matching over 9 bases. The CDR3 spans 15 residues. Germline V gene data show CDR1 as DFQATT and CDR2 as SNEGSKA (reference sequence). Trimming cost V 6 bases and J 2 bases; bases outside gene matches: 10. CDR3 bases: TGCAGTGCGCAGGACAGGGGACTGGGAAACTATGGCTACACCTTC. Its translation is CSAQDRGLGNYGYTF.

The chain uses TRBV7-9 and TRBJ1-1; the match to TRBD1 covers 9 bases. CDR1 and CDR2 (germline): SEHNR, FQNEAQ (reference sequence). The CDR3 extends over 15 amino acids. Trimming at V came to 4 bases and at J to 0 bases, leaving 3 bases not matched to a gene. The CDR3 spells CASSSTGGMNTEAFF. In DNA, the CDR3 is TGTGCCAGCAGCTCTACAGGGGGCATGAACACTGAAGCTTTCTTT.

This clonotype was found many times. This chain links TRBV3-1 with TRBJ2-1, with a possible D match to TRBD2 (6 bases). CDR3 length: 12 amino acids. Germline assignment: CDR1 LGHDT and CDR2 YNNKEL (reference sequence). V gave up 4 bases and J gave up 10 bases, with 11 bases separating them. Here the CDR3 DNA reads TGTGCCAGCAGCCCGACTAGTGGCGAGCAGTTCTTC. Its protein is CASSPTSGEQFF.

This clonotype occurred many times. The chain carries TRBV2 and TRBJ2-1; 11 nucleotides line up with TRBD2. After removal of 3 bases from V and 5 bases from J, the junction contained 9 bases not matched to a gene. The CDR3 is 17 residues long. The germline V gene has CDR1 SNHLY and CDR2 FYNNEI. The CDR3 DNA is TGTGCCAGCAGTGACTACCTACTAGCGGGGGATCACAATGAGCAGTTCTTC. Translated: CASSDYLLAGDHNEQFF.

For this clonotype: This sequence may be a read error, since a much larger clone differs from it by one base. The chain carries TRBV12-3 or TRBV12-4 and TRBJ2-7; 10 positions match TRBD2. There are 15 residues in the CDR3. CDR3: CASSTGTSESCEQYF. CDR3 nucleotides: TGTGCCAGCAGCACAGGGACTAGCGAATCCTGCGAGCAGTACTTC.

The genes are TRBV18 and TRBJ1-5, with no clear D. The V end was cut by 5 bases, the J end by 5 bases, with 10 bases between. Germline V gives CDR1 KGHSH, CDR2 LQKENI. The CDR3 spans 13 residues. The CDR3 bases are TGTGCCAGCTCATCGGACGTAGATCAGCCCCAGCATTTT. This gives the protein CASSSDVDQPQHF.

This chain uses TRBV3-1 with TRBJ2-3; D is unclear. Germline-derived CDR1 and CDR2 are LGHDT and YNNKEL (reference sequence). With 2 bases removed from V and 0 bases from J, the gap between germline ends came to 6 bases. The CDR3 extends over 14 amino acids. The CDR3 sequence is CASSQQISTDTQYF. CDR3 DNA: TGTGCCAGCAGCCAACAGATAAGCACAGATACGCAGTATTTT.

This clonotype was seen many times. The DNA of the CDR3 is TGCAGTGCTAGTATCGGGAGCACAGATACGCAGTATTTT. It is translated as CSASIGSTDTQYF. The chain joins TRBV20-1 to TRBJ2-3; D ambiguous. Trimming pared 3 bases from V and 0 bases from J, leaving 7 bases between. Looked up from germline, CDR1 is DFQATT and CDR2 is SNEGSKA (reference sequence). The CDR3 is 13 amino acids.

This clonotype has a count of ten or more. The chain has TRBV7-6 and TRBJ2-1, with D perhaps TRBD2 (5 bases). CDR1 SGHVS and CDR2 FNYEAQ come from the germline V gene. The CDR3 is 15 amino acids. The ends were cut back, 6 bases at V and 0 bases at J, with 12 bases in the middle. The CDR3 loop is CASRSGMSSYNEQFF. The CDR3 coding sequence is TGTGCCAGCAGATCCGGGATGAGCTCCTACAATGAGCAGTTCTTC.

This sequence joins TRBV16 and TRBJ2-5; 7 bases match TRBD1. From germline, CDR1 is KGHSY and CDR2 FQNENV. Germline trimming cut 1 base from V and 5 bases from J; bases unmatched to any gene: 10. CDR3 size: 16 residues. The CDR3 nucleotides are TGTGCCAGCAGCCAATTGGGCTGGGACAGAGACGAGACCCAGTACTTC. Translated: CASSQLGWDRDETQYF.

The table lists this clonotype with many counts. This chain uses TRBV2 with TRBJ2-7; D may be TRBD2 (5 bases). CDR3 length: 12 residues. Trimming stripped 5 bases from V and 5 bases from J, with 10 bases between. CDR1 is SNHLY and CDR2 is FYNNEI in the germline V gene. The CDR3 reads CASSLTRDEQYF. The CDR3, as DNA: TGTGCCAGCAGTTTGACGAGGGACGAGCAGTACTTC.

V usage is TRBV29-1 and J usage is TRBJ2-4, with 12 nucleotides matching TRBD2. J lost 4 bases, V lost 5 bases, and 3 bases had no gene match. The CDR3 is made up of 14 amino acids. The germline CDR1 and CDR2 sequences are SQVTM and ANQGSEA. In DNA, the CDR3 is TGCAGCGTTTCGCTAGCGGGGGGGAAAAACATTCAGTACTTC. Translated: CSVSLAGGKNIQYF. Full variable domain (outside the CDR3, taken from reference TRBV29-1 and TRBJ2-4): SAVISQKPSRDICQRGTSLTIQCQVDSQVTMMFWYRQQPGQSLTLIATANQGSEATYESGFVIDKFPISRPNLTFSTLTVSNMSPEDSSIYLCSVSLAGGKNIQYFGAGTRLSVL.

This clonotype was counted a few times. A much larger clonotype is one base distant, so this may be a read error. This chain joins TRBV19 and TRBJ2-1; the match to TRBD2 covers 10 bases. There are 15 residues in the CDR3. Germline CDR1 reads LNHDA; CDR2 reads SQIVND (reference sequence). CDR3 sequence: CATSTPGLAYNEQFF. The CDR3 nucleotides read TGTGCCACTAGTACCCCGGGACTAGCGTACAATGAGCAGTTCTTC.